A selection of T cell receptor beta chains follows, all from one sample in a study of early T cells in non-severe SARS-CoV-2 infection. One entry per CDR3 protein, called by TCRdb with MiXCR from the 5' RACE reads. The sample consists of 20,000 to 25,000 distinct CDR3 sequences, 4.5% to 5% of them appearing once. The sequencing input was whole blood. The receptors originated from an adult who was a healthcare worker with PCR-confirmed SARS-CoV-2 infection or an uninfected control (not recorded which). CDR3s include the opening cysteine and the closing phenylalanine or tryptophan. A D gene is named only where the DNA matches it firmly. Clone size is given for some rows only: seen once, a few or many times, or a class if the clone is expanded.

few TRBJ2-7 13 TRBD1 TRBV20-1 CSARGTGPYEQYF TGCAGTGCTAGAGGGACAGGACCCTACGAGCAGTACTTC
many TRBJ2-3 13 - TRBV20-1 CSAIRDSTDTQYF TGCAGTGCTATAAGGGACAGCACAGATACGCAGTATTTT
many TRBJ2-2 12 - TRBV24-1 CATQVAGGELFF TGTGCCACCCAGGTGGCGGGCGGGGAGCTGTTTTTT
many TRBJ1-2 14 - TRBV5-4 CASSLDPGVYGYTF TGTGCCAGCAGCTTGGATCCGGGGGTTTATGGCTACACCTTC
- TRBJ2-5 16 TRBD2 TRBV7-3 CASSLTGSGGGETQYF TGTGCCAGCAGCTTAACGGGTAGCGGGGGCGGAGAGACCCAGTACTTC
few TRBJ2-3 15 TRBD2 TRBV4-1 CASSTLAVSTDTQYF TGCGCCAGCAGCACCCTAGCGGTGAGCACAGATACGCAGTATTTT
many TRBJ1-6 13 - TRBV4-2 CASSLNRVSPLHF TGTGCCAGCAGCCTAAACAGGGTTTCACCCCTCCACTTT
many TRBJ1-6 13 - TRBV30 CAWSRNTGSPLHF TGTGCCTGGAGTAGGAATACGGGATCACCCCTCCACTTT
few TRBJ1-5 15 - TRBV3-1 CASSQQGPYNQPQHF TGTGCCAGCAGCCAACAGGGCCCCTACAATCAGCCCCAGCATTTT
many TRBJ2-2 16 - TRBV6-2/TRBV6-3 CASSQPGLVNTGELFF TGTGCCAGCAGTCAGCCGGGACTGGTAAACACCGGGGAGCTGTTTTTT
few TRBJ2-7 15 TRBD2 TRBV6-6 CASSYGLAGGYEQYF TGTGCCAGCAGTTACGGTCTAGCGGGGGGGTACGAGCAGTACTTC
many TRBJ2-3 12 - TRBV7-2 CASRLNTDTQYF TGTGCCAGCAGGCTTAACACAGATACGCAGTATTTT
many TRBJ1-5 14 - TRBV25-1 CASSVTGSRQPQHF TGTGCCAGCAGTGTTACAGGTTCCAGGCAGCCCCAGCATTTT
- TRBJ2-7 11 - TRBV7-6 CASRNSYEQYF TGTGCCAGCCGTAACTCCTACGAGCAGTACTTC
- TRBJ2-3 16 - TRBV7-8 CASSLAHGRSTDTQYF TGTGCCAGCAGCTTAGCGCATGGCAGGAGCACAGATACGCAGTATTTT
many TRBJ2-1 15 - TRBV19 CASSILTRSYNEQFF TGTGCCAGTAGTATCCTAACCCGCTCCTACAATGAGCAGTTCTTC
few TRBJ2-1 14 TRBD1 TRBV20-1 CSAPTGVKYNEQFF TGCAGTGCTCCCACAGGGGTGAAATACAATGAGCAGTTCTTC
many TRBJ1-1 15 - TRBV20-1 CSAREGGGLGTEAFF TGCAGTGCTAGAGAGGGGGGAGGGCTCGGCACTGAAGCTTTCTTT
many TRBJ2-5 15 TRBD2 TRBV12-3/TRBV12-4 CASSWGGGYQETQYF TGTGCCAGCAGTTGGGGCGGGGGGTACCAAGAGACCCAGTACTTC
- TRBJ1-2 12 - TRBV7-9 CASSRDYYGYTF TGTGCCAGCAGCCGGGACTACTATGGCTACACCTTC
many TRBJ2-1 13 TRBD2 TRBV30 CAWSRGDYNEQFF TGTGCCTGGTCACGGGGGGACTACAATGAGCAGTTCTTC
many TRBJ1-2 12 - TRBV20-1 CSARTSDFGYTF TGCAGTGCTAGAACCAGTGATTTTGGCTACACCTTC
many TRBJ2-5 15 TRBD2 TRBV13 CASSGRRAGVETQYF TGTGCCAGCAGCGGACGTCGAGCGGGGGTTGAGACCCAGTACTTC
many TRBJ1-1 14 TRBD1 TRBV27 CASSRDRAGTEAFF TGTGCCAGCAGTCGGGACAGGGCAGGTACTGAAGCTTTCTTT
many TRBJ2-3 14 - TRBV11-1 CASSQRDSTDTQYF TGTGCCAGCAGTCAACGGGACAGCACAGATACGCAGTATTTT
few TRBJ1-5 17 - TRBV7-2 CASSLSGQPYSNQPQHF TGTGCCAGCAGCTTAAGCGGGCAGCCCTATAGCAATCAGCCCCAGCATTTT
many TRBJ2-2 16 TRBD2 TRBV2 CASSDQGLAVGRELFF TGTGCCAGCAGTGATCAAGGACTAGCGGTGGGTCGGGAGCTGTTTTTT
few TRBJ2-2 14 TRBD1 TRBV10-3 CAISPGQGAGELFF TGTGCCATCAGTCCGGGACAGGGGGCCGGGGAGCTGTTTTTT
- TRBJ2-3 13 - TRBV7-2 CASSLASTDTQYF TGTGCCAGCAGCTTAGCCAGCACAGATACGCAGTATTTT
medium-sized TRBJ1-3 15 TRBD1 TRBV7-3 CASSLGTGTGNTIYF TGTGCCAGCAGCTTGGGGACAGGGACTGGAAACACCATATATTTT